One T cell receptor (beta chain) is described in this entry. What it binds is unknown. These data are taken from a study of neoadjuvant anti-PD-1 for oral cavity cancer. Profiling relied on immunoSEQ multiplex PCR, and the TCRdb table lists in-frame clones only, not all of them. Of roughly 68,000 clones listed, 86% are singletons. Overall study results and limits: With a few patients per group, TCR findings need larger cohorts.

The time point denotes: after neoadjuvant nivolumab, at surgical resection. Stage II-IVA oral cavity squamous cell carcinoma was new and untreated by systemic or radiation therapy. The germline V gene encodes CDR1 SNHLY and CDR2 FYNNEI. This CDR3 comprises 15 residues. Germline trimming cut 6 bases from V and 3 bases from J; bases unmatched to any gene: 8. Sequencing was performed on PBMCs, taken after nivolumab (anti-PD-1) treatment. The V gene is TRBV2, the J gene TRBJ1-1; 9 bases agree with TRBD1. The clonotype originates from a person aged 40 to 85 with oral cavity squamous cell carcinoma. CDR3 in amino acids: CASRLETGGYTEAFF. CDR3 nucleotide sequence: TGTGCCAGCAGATTAGAGACAGGGGGATACACTGAAGCTTTCTTT. Looking up the rest from reference TRBV2 and TRBJ1-1 gives the full variable domain: EPEVTQTPSHQVTQMGQEVILRCVPISNHLYFYWYRQILGQKVEFLVSFYNNEISEKSEIFDDQFSVERPDGSNFTLKIRSTKLEDSAMYFCASRLETGGYTEAFFGQGTRLTVV.